This T cell receptor (beta chain) was captured in a study of blood T cell repertoires in COVID-19. Study-wide context: Sites across the United States, Italy and Spain contributed samples from acute and convalescent COVID-19. PBMCs, B-cell-depleted T cells, or T cells were the source of the cDNA or gDNA that made up the material.

Per the original data handling: For nucleated cells, counts were estimated from reference gene primer amplification. Sequenced by immunoSEQ multiplex PCR; TCRdb stores in-frame clones only, minus some. For V, J and clone size, that table is used; D and trimming come from the DNA. The data show some 150,000 clones, about 91% seen once. This clone was found a few times. The CDR3 is 15 amino acids. Germline CDR1 and CDR2: MNHEY and SVGAGI. V was trimmed by 5 bases and J by 0 bases, leaving 13 bases between them. The V call is TRBV6-5, the J call TRBJ1-1; D call uncertain. This clonotype was obtained from a woman between 55 and 75 years old with acute or convalescent COVID-19. The specimen was peripheral blood. The CDR3 nucleotides are TGTGCCAGCAGTCTCGGGAGCTTTATGAACACTGAAGCTTTCTTT. The encoded protein is CASSLGSFMNTEAFF.